This T cell receptor beta chain originates from a study of blood T cell repertoires in COVID-19. The data were produced by immunoSEQ multiplex PCR, yet TCRdb's version contains in-frame clones alone and is incomplete. In the table there are around 200,000 clones, roughly 89% of which are singletons. V lost 8 bases to trimming and J lost 0 bases, with 12 bases between them. There are 14 residues in the CDR3. Looked up from germline, CDR1 is SGHRS and CDR2 is YFSETQ. The chain carries TRBV5-1 and TRBJ1-3; a weak D match, TRBD1 (5 bases). The sequenced material came from peripheral blood. This clonotype was obtained from a woman between 18 and 30 years old who had recovered from COVID-19. CDR3 coding DNA: TGCGCCAGTACCCAGGGCACCTCTGGAAACACCATATATTTT. Protein: CASTQGTSGNTIYF.